Described below is a single T cell receptor (beta chain) sequence and its context. Its antigen is not known. These data come from a study of beta chain features in type 1 diabetes. Whole-study results and caveats: Among patients with Type 1 diabetes, TCRB CDR3s were moderately but significantly shorter in every one of the four CD4+ subsets. PCR might preferentially amplify shorter templates, equally in patients and controls. In the patient group, naive, central memory and Treg TCRB repertoires seemed more alike than in the healthy donor group.

Every isolated RNA sample was fully reverse transcribed, so sequencing captured expressed TCRB transcripts. Measured with immunoSEQ multiplex PCR; TCRdb has only the in-frame clones, and not every one. The table has about 160,000 clones, about 9% seen once. Sequencing was performed on central memory CD4+ T cells from blood. This receptor was taken from a woman between 25 and 40 years old with type 1 diabetes.

The CDR3 coding sequence is TGTGCCAGCAGCCCCGGGGGCAGGGGGAAGGGGAGCACTGAAGCTTTCTTT. Amino acids: CASSPGGRGKGSTEAFF. The chain joins TRBV5-4 to TRBJ1-1; TRBD1 agrees at 7 bases. V lost 4 bases and J lost 4; bases outside the gene matches: 16. Germline V lookup: CDR1 SGHNT, CDR2 YYREEE (reference sequence). CDR3 length: 17 amino acids. Complete variable domain (other parts from reference TRBV5-4 and TRBJ1-1): ETGVTQSPTHLIKTRGQQVTLRCSSQSGHNTVSWYQQALGQGPQFIFQYYREEENGRGNFPPRFSGLQFPNYSSELNVNALELDDSALYLCASSPGGRGKGSTEAFFGQGTRLTVV.